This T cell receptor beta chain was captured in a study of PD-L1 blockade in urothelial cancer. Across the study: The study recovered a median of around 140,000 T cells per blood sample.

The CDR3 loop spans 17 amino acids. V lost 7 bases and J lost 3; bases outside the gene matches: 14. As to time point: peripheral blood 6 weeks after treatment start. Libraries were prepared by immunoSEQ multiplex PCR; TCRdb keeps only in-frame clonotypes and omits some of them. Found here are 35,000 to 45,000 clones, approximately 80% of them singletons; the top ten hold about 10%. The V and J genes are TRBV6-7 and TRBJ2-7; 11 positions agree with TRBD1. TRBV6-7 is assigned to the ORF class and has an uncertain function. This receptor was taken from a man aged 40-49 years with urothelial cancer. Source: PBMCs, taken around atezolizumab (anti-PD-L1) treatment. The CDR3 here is CASTKPPGQGGIYEQYF. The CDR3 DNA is TGTGCCAGCACCAAACCCCCGGGACAGGGGGGAATCTACGAGCAGTACTTC.